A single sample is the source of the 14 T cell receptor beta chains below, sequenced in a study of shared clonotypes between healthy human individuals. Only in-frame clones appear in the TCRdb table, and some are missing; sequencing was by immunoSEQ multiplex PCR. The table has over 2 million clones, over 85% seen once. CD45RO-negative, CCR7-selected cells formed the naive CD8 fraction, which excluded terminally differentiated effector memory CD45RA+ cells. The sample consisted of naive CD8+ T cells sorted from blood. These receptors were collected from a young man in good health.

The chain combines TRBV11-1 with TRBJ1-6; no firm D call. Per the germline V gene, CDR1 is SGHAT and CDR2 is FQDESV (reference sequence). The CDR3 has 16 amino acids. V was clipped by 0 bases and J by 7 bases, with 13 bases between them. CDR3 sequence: CASSLANPTPNSPLHF. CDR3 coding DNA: TGTGCCAGCAGCTTAGCGAATCCGACACCGAATTCACCCCTCCACTTT.

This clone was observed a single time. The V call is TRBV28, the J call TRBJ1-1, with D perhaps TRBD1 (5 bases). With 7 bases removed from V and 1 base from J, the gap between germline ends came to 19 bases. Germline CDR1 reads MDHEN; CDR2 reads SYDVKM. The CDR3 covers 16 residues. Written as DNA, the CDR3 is TGTGCCAGCAACCTCAGAGGATGGGACCCGAACACTGAAGCTTTCTTT. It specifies CASNLRGWDPNTEAFF.

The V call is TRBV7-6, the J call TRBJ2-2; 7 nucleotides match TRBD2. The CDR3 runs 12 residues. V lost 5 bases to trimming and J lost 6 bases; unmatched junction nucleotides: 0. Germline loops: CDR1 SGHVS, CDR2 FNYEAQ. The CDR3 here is CASSAGAGELFF. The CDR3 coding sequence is TGTGCCAGCAGCGCGGGAGCCGGGGAGCTGTTTTTT.

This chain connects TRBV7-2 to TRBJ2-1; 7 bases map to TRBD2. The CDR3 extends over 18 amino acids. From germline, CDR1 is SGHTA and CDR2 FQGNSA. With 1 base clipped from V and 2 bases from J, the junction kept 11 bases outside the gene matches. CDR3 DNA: TGTGCCAGCAGCTTAGAGGCTAGCGGCTGGGGAACCTACAATGAGCAGTTCTTC. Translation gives CASSLEASGWGTYNEQFF.

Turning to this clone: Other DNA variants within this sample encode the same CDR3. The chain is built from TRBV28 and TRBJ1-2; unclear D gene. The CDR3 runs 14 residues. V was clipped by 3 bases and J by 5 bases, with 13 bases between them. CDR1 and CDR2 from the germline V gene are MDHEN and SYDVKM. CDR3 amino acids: CASSLRGTAYGYTF. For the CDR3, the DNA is TGTGCCAGCAGTTTGCGGGGAACCGCATATGGCTACACCTTC.

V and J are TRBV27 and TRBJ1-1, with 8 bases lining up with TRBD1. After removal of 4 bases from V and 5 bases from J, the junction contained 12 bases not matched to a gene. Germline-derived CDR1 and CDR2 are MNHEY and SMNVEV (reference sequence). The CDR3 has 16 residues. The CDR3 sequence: CASSSLPRGRGTEAFF. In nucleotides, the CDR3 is TGTGCCAGCAGTTCCCTCCCCAGGGGGCGAGGGACTGAAGCTTTCTTT.

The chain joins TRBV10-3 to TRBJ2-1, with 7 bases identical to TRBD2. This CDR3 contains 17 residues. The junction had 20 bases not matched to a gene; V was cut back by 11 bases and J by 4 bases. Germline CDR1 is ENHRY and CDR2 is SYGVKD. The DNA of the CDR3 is TGTGCCGCAGTAAGTGGTGAAGGACTAGGGCTTTACAATGAGCAGTTCTTC. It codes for CAAVSGEGLGLYNEQFF.

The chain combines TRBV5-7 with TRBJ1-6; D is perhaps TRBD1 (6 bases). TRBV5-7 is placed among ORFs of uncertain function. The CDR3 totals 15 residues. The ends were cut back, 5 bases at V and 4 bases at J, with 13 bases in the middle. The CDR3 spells CASRCGQFYNSPLHF. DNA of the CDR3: TGTGCCAGCAGGTGCGGACAGTTTTATAATTCACCCCTCCACTTT.

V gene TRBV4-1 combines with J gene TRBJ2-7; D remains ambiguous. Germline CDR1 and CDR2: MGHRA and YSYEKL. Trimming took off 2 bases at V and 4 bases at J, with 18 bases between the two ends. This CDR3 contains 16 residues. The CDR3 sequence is CASSQREPGPLYEQYF. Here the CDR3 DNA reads TGCGCCAGCAGCCAAAGAGAGCCCGGACCGCTTTACGAGCAGTACTTC.

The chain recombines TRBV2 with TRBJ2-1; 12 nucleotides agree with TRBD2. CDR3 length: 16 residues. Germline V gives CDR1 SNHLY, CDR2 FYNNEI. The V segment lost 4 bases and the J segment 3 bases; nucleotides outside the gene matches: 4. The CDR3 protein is CASSGASGRDYNEQFF. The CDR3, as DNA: TGTGCCAGCAGTGGGGCTAGCGGGAGGGACTACAATGAGCAGTTCTTC.

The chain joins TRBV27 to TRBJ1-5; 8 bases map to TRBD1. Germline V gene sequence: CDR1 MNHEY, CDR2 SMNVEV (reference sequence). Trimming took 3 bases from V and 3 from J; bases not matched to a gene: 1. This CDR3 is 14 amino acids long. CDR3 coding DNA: TGTGCCAGCAGTTTGGGACAGGACAATCAGCCCCAGCATTTT. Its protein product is CASSLGQDNQPQHF.

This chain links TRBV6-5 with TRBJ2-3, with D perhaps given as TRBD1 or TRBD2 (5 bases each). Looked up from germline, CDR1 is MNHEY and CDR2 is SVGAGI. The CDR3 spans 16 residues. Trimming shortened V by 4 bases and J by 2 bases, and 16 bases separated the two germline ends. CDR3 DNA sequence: TGTGCCAGCAGTTCCCCAGAGGGGTGGAACACAGATACGCAGTATTTT. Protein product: CASSSPEGWNTDTQYF.

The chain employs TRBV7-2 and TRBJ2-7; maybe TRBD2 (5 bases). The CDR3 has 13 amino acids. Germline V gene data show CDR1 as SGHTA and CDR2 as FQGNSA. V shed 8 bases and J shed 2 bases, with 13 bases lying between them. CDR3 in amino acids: CASARTFTYEQYF. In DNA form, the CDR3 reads TGTGCCAGCGCCCGGACTTTCACCTACGAGCAGTACTTC.

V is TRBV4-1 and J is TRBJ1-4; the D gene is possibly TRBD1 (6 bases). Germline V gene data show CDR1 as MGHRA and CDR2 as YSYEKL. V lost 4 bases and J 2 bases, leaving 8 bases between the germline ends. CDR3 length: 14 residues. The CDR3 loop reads CASSRTGTNEKLFF. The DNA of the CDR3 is TGCGCCAGCAGCCGAACAGGGACTAATGAAAAACTGTTTTTT.